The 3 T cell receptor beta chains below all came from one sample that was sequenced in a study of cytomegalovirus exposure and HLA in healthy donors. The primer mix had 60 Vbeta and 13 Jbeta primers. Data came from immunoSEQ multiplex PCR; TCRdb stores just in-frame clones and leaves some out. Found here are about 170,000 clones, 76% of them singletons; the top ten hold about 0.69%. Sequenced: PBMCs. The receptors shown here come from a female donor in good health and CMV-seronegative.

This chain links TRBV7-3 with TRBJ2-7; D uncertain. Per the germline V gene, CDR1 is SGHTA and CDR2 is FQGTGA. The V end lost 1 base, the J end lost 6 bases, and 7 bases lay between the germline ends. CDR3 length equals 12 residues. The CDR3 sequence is CASSLRGGEQYF. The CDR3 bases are TGTGCCAGCAGCTTAAGAGGCGGCGAGCAGTACTTC.

The CDR3 DNA reads as TGTGCCAGTAGTATGAGTCCAGAGACCCAGTACTTC. It encodes CASSMSPETQYF. The V gene is TRBV19, the J gene TRBJ2-5; unclear D gene. This CDR3 is built from 12 residues. Germline loops: CDR1 LNHDA, CDR2 SQIVND (reference sequence). Trimming removed 3 bases at V and 4 bases at J, with 6 bases between.

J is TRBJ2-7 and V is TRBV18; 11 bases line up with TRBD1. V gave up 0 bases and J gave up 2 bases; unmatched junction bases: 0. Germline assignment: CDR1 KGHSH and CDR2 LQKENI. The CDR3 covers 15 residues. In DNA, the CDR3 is TGTGCCAGCTCACCACCGGGACAGGGGGCCTACGAGCAGTACTTC. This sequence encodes CASSPPGQGAYEQYF.